This is a list of T cell receptor beta chains from one sample in a study of blood T cells in healthy people across ages. Using its own MiXCR run on the 5' RACE reads, TCRdb lists one record per CDR3 protein. The sample carries roughly 800,000 distinct CDR3 sequences, nearly 60% recorded once. Sample: blood. The receptors stem from a man aged 25-40 years in good health. Both conserved end residues are part of each CDR3. D genes are given only for firm matches. Only some rows state a clone size, as once, few, many or a class for expanded clones.

D,size,J,V,CDR3,DNA
TRBD2,NA,TRBJ2-5,TRBV7-8,CASSLEGGTSGGNEQYF,TGTGCCAGCAGCTTAGAGGGGGGGACTAGCGGGGGTAATGAGCAGTACTTC
TRBD2,NA,TRBJ2-3,TRBV25-1,CASSPRLAGAGDTQYF,TGTGCCAGCAGTCCCCGACTAGCGGGGGCAGGGGATACGCAGTATTTT
TRBD2,NA,TRBJ2-1,TRBV28,CASKAVAGGLSNEQFF,TGTGCCAGCAAGGCCGTGGCGGGAGGGCTATCCAATGAGCAGTTCTTC
NA,NA,TRBJ2-3,TRBV4-2,CASSQDRLTDTQYF,TGTGCCAGCAGCCAAGATCGGCTCACAGATACGCAGTATTTT
NA,NA,TRBJ2-7,TRBV28,CASSQNSPGLPEQYF,TGTGCCAGCAGCCAAAACTCTCCGGGACTCCCCGAGCAGTACTTC
NA,NA,TRBJ2-7,TRBV24-1,CATQKGRPQYEQYF,TGTGCCACCCAGAAGGGCAGGCCGCAATACGAGCAGTACTTC
NA,NA,TRBJ2-7,TRBV29-1,CSVRGGSHYEQYF,TGCAGCGTTAGAGGGGGGTCCCACTACGAGCAGTACTTC
TRBD2,NA,TRBJ2-7,TRBV7-2,CASLVAGGHSYEQYF,TGTGCCAGCTTGGTAGCGGGAGGACACTCCTACGAGCAGTACTTC
NA,NA,TRBJ2-5,TRBV7-2,CASSFGLRVETQYF,TGTGCCAGCAGCTTCGGTCTTAGGGTGGAGACCCAGTACTTC
NA,NA,TRBJ1-6,TRBV29-1,CSVVRRLSDTPLHF,TGCAGCGTTGTTCGCCGGCTTTCGGACACACCCCTCCACTTT
TRBD2,NA,TRBJ2-1,TRBV4-2,CASSQEMLAGGPPEQFF,TGTGCCAGCAGCCAAGAAATGCTAGCGGGGGGTCCCCCCGAGCAGTTCTTC
NA,few,TRBJ1-4,TRBV7-2,CASSPSRGVKEKLFF,TGTGCCAGCAGCCCCAGTCGGGGGGTTAAGGAAAAACTGTTTTTT
NA,NA,TRBJ2-5,TRBV4-1,CASSQQHTGEQYF,TGCGCCAGCAGCCAACAGCACACAGGAGAGCAGTACTTC
TRBD1,NA,TRBJ2-3,TRBV12-3/TRBV12-4,CASSLITGATDTQYF,TGTGCCAGCAGTCTTATCACAGGGGCCACAGATACGCAGTATTTT
NA,NA,TRBJ2-4,TRBV25-1,CASRAPRGDIQYF,TGTGCCAGCAGGGCCCCGAGGGGGGACATTCAGTACTTC